Listed here are 10 T cell receptor beta chains from one sample, sequenced in a study of cytomegalovirus exposure and HLA in healthy donors. Primers for the PCR totalled 60 Vbeta and 13 Jbeta. Assay: immunoSEQ multiplex PCR; the TCRdb copy retains only in-frame clones and omits some. Among approximately 220,000 clones listed, around 76% were seen once. Source material: PBMCs. The receptors stem from a man aged 18 to 29 in good health and CMV-seronegative.

J is TRBJ2-7 and V is TRBV6-6; TRBD1 agrees at 9 bases. The CDR3 totals 14 residues. V lost 5 bases to trimming and J lost 0 bases; unmatched junction nucleotides: 2. The germline V gene has CDR1 MNHNY and CDR2 SVGAGI (reference sequence). The CDR3 reads CASSPGQGSYEQYF. The DNA for the CDR3 is TGTGCCAGCAGTCCGGGACAGGGCTCCTACGAGCAGTACTTC.

The J gene is TRBJ2-1, the V gene TRBV6-5; D is unresolved. Between the trimmed V and J ends, which lost 2 bases and 0 bases, there was a span of 11 bases. Germline CDR1 reads MNHEY; CDR2 reads SVGAGI. CDR3 size: 16 residues. CDR3 DNA sequence: TGTGCCAGCAGTTACATAGACACCAGCTCCTACAATGAGCAGTTCTTC. The encoded protein is CASSYIDTSSYNEQFF.

Only a few counts were recorded for this clone. The chain employs TRBV30 and TRBJ2-3, with 8 bases fitting TRBD2. V trimming: 2 bases; J trimming: 3 bases; junction bases outside the gene matches: 4. Germline CDR1 GTSNPN, CDR2 SVGIG (reference sequence). This CDR3 region has 14 residues. CDR3 DNA: TGTGCCTGGAGTCTCGCGGGGGGAACAGATACGCAGTATTTT. Translating it yields CAWSLAGGTDTQYF.

The J gene is TRBJ1-6, the V gene TRBV7-9; maybe TRBD1 (5 bases). The CDR3 sequence is 16 residues long. The germline V gene has CDR1 SEHNR and CDR2 FQNEAQ (reference sequence). Trimming removed 5 bases from V and 0 bases from J, with 11 bases in between. CDR3 in amino acids: CASSKIDSSYNSPLHF. DNA of the CDR3: TGTGCCAGCAGCAAAATAGACAGCTCCTATAATTCACCCCTCCACTTT. Full variable domain (missing parts from reference TRBV7-9 and TRBJ1-6): DTGVSQNPRHKITKRGQNVTFRCDPISEHNRLYWYRQTLGQGPEFLTYFQNEAQLEKSRLLSDRFSAERPKGSFSTLEIQRTEQGDSAMYLCASSKIDSSYNSPLHFGNGTRLTVT.

The chain has TRBV6-5 and TRBJ1-6; D possibly corresponds to TRBD1 (5 bases). The V end lost 8 bases, the J end lost 7 bases, and 18 bases lay between the germline ends. The CDR3 is 15 residues long. The germline V gene encodes CDR1 MNHEY and CDR2 SVGAGI. The CDR3 region has the DNA TGTGCCAGCTCCATGAGGGGACGGGGGAATTCACCCCTCCACTTT. It specifies CASSMRGRGNSPLHF.

The chain is built from TRBV7-2 and TRBJ2-2, with 7 nucleotides matching TRBD1. The germline V gene has CDR1 SGHTA and CDR2 FQGNSA. V lost 4 bases and J lost 9; bases outside the gene matches: 8. This CDR3 comprises 14 residues. CDR3 residues: CASSSRTGDRELFF. CDR3 DNA: TGTGCCAGCAGCTCCCGTACAGGGGACCGGGAGCTGTTTTTT.

The chain recombines TRBV28 with TRBJ2-3; TRBD1 agrees at 9 bases. Germline V gene lookup returns CDR1 MDHEN and CDR2 SYDVKM. Trimming took 7 bases from V and 4 from J; bases not matched to a gene: 9. CDR3 length equals 15 residues. The CDR3 is CASIPGTGIPDTQYF. CDR3 in DNA: TGTGCCAGCATCCCCGGGACAGGGATCCCAGATACGCAGTATTTT.

CDR3 amino acids: CASSPSGATDYGYTF. The CDR3 DNA sequence: TGTGCCAGCTCACCATCAGGGGCGACGGACTATGGCTACACCTTC. The chain joins TRBV18 to TRBJ1-2, with D possibly matching TRBD1 (6 bases). This CDR3 has 15 amino acids. From germline, CDR1 is KGHSH and CDR2 LQKENI. V lost 2 bases to trimming and J lost 3 bases, with 13 bases between them.

This clone was detected a few times. J is TRBJ2-1 and V is TRBV5-5; 7 bases line up with TRBD2. There are 15 residues in the CDR3. The J segment lost 1 base and the V segment lost 1 base, leaving 2 bases of the junction unmatched. Germline V gene lookup returns CDR1 SGHKS and CDR2 YYEKEE (reference sequence). The CDR3 nucleotides are TGTGCCAGCAGCTTGACTAGCGCTTCCTACAATGAGCAGTTCTTC. Its translation is CASSLTSASYNEQFF.

In its sample, this clone was seen a few times. The chain has TRBV6-1 and TRBJ2-7; possible D gene TRBD1, 5 bases. Germline V gives CDR1 MNHNS, CDR2 SASEGT. V dropped 4 bases and J dropped 2 bases, with 6 bases sitting between them. The CDR3 runs 12 residues. CDR3 sequence: CASSGQTYEQYF. In DNA, the CDR3 is TGTGCCAGCAGTGGACAGACCTACGAGCAGTACTTC.